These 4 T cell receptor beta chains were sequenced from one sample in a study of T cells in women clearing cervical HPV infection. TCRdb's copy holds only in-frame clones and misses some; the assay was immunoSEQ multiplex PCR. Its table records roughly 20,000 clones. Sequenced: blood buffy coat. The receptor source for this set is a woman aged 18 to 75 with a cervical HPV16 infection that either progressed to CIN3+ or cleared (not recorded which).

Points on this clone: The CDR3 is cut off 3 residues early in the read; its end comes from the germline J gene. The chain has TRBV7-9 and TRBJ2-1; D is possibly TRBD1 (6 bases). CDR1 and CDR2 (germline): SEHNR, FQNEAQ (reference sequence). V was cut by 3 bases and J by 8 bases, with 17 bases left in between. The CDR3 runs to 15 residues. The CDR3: CASSFRTEGVDEQFF. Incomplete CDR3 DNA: TGTGCCAGCAGCTTTAGGACAGAGGGCGTGGATGAG.

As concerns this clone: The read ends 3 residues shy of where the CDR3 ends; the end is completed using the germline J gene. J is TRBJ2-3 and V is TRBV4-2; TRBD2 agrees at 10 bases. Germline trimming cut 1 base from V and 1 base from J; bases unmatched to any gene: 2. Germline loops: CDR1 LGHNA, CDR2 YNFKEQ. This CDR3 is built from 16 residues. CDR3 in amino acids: CASSQGLAGGTDTQYF. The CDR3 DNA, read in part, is TGTGCCAGCAGCCAAGGGCTAGCGGGGGGCACAGATACG.

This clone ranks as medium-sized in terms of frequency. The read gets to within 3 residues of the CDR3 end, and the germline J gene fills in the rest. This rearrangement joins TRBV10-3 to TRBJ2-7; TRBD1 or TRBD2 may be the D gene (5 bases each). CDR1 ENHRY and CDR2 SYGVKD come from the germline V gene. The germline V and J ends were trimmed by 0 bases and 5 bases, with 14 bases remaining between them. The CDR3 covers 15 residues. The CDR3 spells CAISESQGASNEQYF. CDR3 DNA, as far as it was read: TGTGCCATCAGTGAGTCGCAGGGAGCTTCGAACGAG.

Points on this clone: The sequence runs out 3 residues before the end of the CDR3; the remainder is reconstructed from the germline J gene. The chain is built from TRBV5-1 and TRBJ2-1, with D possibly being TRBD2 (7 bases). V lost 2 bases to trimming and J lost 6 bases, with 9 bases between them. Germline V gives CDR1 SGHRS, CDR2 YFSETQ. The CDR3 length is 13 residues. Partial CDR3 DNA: TGCGCCAGCAGCTTCGGGGGGCTCAATGAG. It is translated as CASSFGGLNE. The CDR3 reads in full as CASSFGGLNEQFF. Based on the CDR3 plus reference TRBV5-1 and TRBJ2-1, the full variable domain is KAGVTQTPRYLIKTRGQQVTLSCSPISGHRSVSWYQQTPGQGLQFLFEYFSETQRNKGNFPGRFSGRQFSNSRSEMNVSTLELGDSALYLCASSFGGLNEQFFGPGTRLTVL.